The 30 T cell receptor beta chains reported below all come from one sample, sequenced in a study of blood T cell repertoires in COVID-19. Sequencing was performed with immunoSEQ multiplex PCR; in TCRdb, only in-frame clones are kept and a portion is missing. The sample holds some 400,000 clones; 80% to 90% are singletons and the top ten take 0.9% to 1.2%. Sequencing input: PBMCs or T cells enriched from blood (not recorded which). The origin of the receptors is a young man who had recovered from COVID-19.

CDR3 protein: CASSLQGLNQPQHF. As DNA, the CDR3 is TGTGCCAGCAGCTTACAGGGTCTAAATCAGCCCCAGCATTTT. The gene calls are TRBV7-2 and TRBJ1-5; D may be TRBD1 (5 bases). The CDR3 sequence is 14 residues long. The germline V gene encodes CDR1 SGHTA and CDR2 FQGNSA. Trimming removed 2 bases from V and 4 bases from J, with 9 bases in between.

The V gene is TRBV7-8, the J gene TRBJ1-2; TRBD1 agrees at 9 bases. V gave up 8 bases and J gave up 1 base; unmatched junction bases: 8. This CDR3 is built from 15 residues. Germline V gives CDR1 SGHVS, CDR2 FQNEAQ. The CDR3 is CASSDRQGGNYGYTF. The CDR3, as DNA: TGTGCCAGCTCTGACCGACAGGGGGGTAACTATGGCTACACCTTC.

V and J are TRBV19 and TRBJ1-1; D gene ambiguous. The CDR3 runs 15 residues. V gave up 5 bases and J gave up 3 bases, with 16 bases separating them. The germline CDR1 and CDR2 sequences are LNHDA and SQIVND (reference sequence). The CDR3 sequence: CASSARRTGDTEAFF. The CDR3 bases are TGTGCCAGTAGTGCCCGTCGGACTGGTGACACTGAAGCTTTCTTT.

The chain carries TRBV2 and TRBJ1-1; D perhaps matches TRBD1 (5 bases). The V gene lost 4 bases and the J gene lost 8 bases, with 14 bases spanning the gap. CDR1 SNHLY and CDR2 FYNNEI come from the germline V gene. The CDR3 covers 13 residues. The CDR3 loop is CASSVSRVLEAFF. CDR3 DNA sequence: TGTGCCAGCAGTGTATCCAGGGTACTAGAAGCTTTCTTT.

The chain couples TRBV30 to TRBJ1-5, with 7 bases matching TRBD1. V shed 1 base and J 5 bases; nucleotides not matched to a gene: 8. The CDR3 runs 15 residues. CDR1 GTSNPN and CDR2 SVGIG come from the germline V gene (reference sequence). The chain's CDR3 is CAWSGGQGEHQPQHF. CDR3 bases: TGTGCCTGGAGTGGTGGCCAGGGGGAGCATCAGCCCCAGCATTTT.

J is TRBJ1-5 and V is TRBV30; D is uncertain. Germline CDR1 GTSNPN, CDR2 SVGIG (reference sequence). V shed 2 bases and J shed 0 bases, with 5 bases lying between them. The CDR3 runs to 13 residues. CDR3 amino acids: CAWSSSSNQPQHF. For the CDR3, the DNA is TGTGCCTGGAGTTCTAGTAGCAATCAGCCCCAGCATTTT.

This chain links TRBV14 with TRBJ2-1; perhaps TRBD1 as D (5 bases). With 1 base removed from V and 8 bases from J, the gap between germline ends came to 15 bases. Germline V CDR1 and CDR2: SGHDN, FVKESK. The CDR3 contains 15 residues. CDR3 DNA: TGTGCCAGCAGCCAAGTATGGGGCGCAGTCGATGAGCAGTTCTTC. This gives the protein CASSQVWGAVDEQFF. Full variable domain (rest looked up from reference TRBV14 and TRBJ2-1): EAGVTQFPSHSVIEKGQTVTLRCDPISGHDNLYWYRRVMGKEIKFLLHFVKESKQDESGMPNNRFLAERTGGTYSTLKVQPAELEDSGVYFCASSQVWGAVDEQFFGPGTRLTVL.

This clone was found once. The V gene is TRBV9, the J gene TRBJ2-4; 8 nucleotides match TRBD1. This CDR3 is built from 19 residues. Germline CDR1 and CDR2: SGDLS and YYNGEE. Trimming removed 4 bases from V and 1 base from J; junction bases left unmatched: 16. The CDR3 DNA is TGTGCCAGCAGCCTGGGGTACGGACAGGGCAGGGGGGCCAAAAACATTCAGTACTTC. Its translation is CASSLGYGQGRGAKNIQYF.

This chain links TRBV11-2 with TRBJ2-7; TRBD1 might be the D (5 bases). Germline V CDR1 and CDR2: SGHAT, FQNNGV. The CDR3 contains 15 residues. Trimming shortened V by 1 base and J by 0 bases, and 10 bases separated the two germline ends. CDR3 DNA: TGTGCCAGCAGCTTAGTCCTTGGGGCCTCCTACGAGCAGTACTTC. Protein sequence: CASSLVLGASYEQYF.

CDR3 coding DNA: TGCGCCAGCAGTCAATCGGACCGGTGGGGGGATGAGCAGTTCTTC. Protein product: CASSQSDRWGDEQFF. This chain uses TRBV23-1 with TRBJ2-1, with D maybe TRBD2 (6 bases). TRBV23-1 is designated an ORF whose function remains uncertain. Trimming stripped 0 bases from V and 8 bases from J, with 14 bases between. This CDR3 has 15 residues.

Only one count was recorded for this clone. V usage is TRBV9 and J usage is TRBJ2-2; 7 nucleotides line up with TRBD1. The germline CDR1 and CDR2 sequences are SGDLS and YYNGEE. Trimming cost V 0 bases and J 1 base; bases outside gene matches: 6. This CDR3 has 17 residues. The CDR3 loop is CASSVGIWTGNTGELFF. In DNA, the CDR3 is TGTGCCAGCAGCGTAGGGATATGGACAGGGAACACCGGGGAGCTGTTTTTT.

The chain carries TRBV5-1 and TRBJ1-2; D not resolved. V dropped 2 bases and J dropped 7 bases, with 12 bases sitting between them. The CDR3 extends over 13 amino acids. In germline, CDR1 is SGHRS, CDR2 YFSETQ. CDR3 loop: CASSFEGSPGYTF. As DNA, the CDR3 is TGCGCCAGCAGCTTCGAGGGATCCCCTGGCTACACCTTC.

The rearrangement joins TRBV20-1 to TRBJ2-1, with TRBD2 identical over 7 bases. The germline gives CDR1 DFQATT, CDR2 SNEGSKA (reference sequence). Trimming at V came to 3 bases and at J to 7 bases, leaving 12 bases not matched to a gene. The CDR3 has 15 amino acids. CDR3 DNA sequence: TGCAGTGCTAGTATCCGTAGCGGGTATATGAATGAGCAGTTCTTC. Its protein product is CSASIRSGYMNEQFF.

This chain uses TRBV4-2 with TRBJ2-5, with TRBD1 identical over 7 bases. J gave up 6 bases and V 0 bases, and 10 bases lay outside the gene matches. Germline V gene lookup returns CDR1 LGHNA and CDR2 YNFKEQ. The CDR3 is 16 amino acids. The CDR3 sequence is CASSQDGGQFSQTQYF. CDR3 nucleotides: TGTGCCAGCAGCCAAGATGGGGGACAGTTTAGCCAGACCCAGTACTTC.

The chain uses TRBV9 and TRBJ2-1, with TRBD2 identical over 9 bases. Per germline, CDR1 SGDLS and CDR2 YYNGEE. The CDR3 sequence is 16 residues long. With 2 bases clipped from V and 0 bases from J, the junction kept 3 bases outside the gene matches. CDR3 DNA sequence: TGTGCCAGCAGCGTGACTAGCGGAAGCTCCTACAATGAGCAGTTCTTC. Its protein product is CASSVTSGSSYNEQFF.

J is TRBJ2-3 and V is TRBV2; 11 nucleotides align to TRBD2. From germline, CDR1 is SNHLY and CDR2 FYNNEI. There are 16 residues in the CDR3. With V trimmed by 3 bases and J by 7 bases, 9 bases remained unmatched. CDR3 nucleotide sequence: TGTGCCAGCAGTGACGCTACTAGCGGGAGTGGGAATACGCAGTATTTT. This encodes CASSDATSGSGNTQYF.

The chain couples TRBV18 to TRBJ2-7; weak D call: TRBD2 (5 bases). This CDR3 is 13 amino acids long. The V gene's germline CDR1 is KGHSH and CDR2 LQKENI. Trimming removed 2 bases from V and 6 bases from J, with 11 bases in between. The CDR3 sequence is CASSPSSTSEQYF. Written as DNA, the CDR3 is TGTGCCAGCTCACCATCAAGTACTAGCGAGCAGTACTTC.

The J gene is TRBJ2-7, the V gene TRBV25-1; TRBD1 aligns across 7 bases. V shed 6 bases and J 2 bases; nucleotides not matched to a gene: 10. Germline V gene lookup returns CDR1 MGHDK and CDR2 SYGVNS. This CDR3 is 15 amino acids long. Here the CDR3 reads CASRTTGLTTYEQYF. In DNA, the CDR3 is TGTGCCAGCAGGACGACAGGGCTAACCACCTACGAGCAGTACTTC.

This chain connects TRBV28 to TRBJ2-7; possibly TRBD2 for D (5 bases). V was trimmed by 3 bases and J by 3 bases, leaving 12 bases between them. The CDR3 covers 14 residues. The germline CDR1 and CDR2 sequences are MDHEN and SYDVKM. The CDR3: CASSLPGIFYEQYF. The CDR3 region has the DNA TGTGCCAGCAGTTTGCCCGGGATCTTCTACGAGCAGTACTTC.

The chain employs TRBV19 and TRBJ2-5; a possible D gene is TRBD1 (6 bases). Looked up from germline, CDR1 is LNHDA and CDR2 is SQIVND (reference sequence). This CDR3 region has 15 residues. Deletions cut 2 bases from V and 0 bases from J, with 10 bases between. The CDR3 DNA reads TGTGCCAGTAGTATACAGGGACAATACCAAGAGACCCAGTACTTC. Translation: CASSIQGQYQETQYF.

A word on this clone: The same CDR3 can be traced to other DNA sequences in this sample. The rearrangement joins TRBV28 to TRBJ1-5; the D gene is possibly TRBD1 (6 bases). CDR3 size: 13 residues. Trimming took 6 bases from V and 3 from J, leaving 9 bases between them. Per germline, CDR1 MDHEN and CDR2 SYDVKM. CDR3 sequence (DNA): TGTGCCAGCAGGCAGGGGACCAATCAGCCCCAGCATTTT. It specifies CASRQGTNQPQHF.

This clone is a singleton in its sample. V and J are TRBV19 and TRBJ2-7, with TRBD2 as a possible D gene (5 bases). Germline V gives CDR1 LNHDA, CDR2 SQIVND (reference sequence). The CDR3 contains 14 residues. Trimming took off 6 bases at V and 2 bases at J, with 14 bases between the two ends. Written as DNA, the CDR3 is TGTGCCAGTAGCGAACTAGAGCTCCCCTACGAGCAGTACTTC. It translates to CASSELELPYEQYF.

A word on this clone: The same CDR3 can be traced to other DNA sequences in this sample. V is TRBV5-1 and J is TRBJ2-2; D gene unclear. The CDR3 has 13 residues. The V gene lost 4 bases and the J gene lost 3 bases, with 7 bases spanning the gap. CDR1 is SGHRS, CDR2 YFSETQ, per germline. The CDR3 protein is CASSGGYTGELFF. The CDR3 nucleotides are TGCGCCAGCAGCGGCGGCTACACCGGGGAGCTGTTTTTT.

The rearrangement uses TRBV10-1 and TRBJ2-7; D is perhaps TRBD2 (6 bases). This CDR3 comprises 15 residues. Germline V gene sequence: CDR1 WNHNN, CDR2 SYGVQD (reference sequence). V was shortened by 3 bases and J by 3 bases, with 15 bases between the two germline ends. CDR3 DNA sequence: TGCGCCAGCAGTGATCCCGGGAGTGGTGGCTACGAGCAGTACTTC. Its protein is CASSDPGSGGYEQYF.

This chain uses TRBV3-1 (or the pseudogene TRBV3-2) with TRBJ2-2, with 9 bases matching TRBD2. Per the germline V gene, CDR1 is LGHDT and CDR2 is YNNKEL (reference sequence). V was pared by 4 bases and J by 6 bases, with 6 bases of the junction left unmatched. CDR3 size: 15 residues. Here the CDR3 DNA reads TGTGCCAGCAGCCTATCATTAGCGGGAGCCGGGGAGCTGTTTTTT. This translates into CASSLSLAGAGELFF.

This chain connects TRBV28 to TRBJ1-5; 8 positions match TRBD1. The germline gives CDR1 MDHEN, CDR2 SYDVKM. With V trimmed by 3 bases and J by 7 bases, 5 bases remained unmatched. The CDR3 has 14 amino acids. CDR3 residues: CASSLDRAGQPQHF. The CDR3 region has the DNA TGTGCCAGCAGTTTGGACAGGGCAGGGCAGCCCCAGCATTTT.

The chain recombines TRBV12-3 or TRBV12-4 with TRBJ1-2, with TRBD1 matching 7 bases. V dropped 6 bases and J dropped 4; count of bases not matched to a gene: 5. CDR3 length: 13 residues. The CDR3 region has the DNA TGTGCCAGCAGCGCCGGGACAGTCTATGGCTACACCTTC. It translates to CASSAGTVYGYTF.

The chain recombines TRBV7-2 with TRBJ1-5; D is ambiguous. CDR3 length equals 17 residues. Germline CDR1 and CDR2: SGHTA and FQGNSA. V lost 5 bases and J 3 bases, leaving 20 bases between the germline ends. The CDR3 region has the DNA TGTGCCAGCAGCCCTTCCATTTACAGTGCAGCCAATCAGCCCCAGCATTTT. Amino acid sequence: CASSPSIYSAANQPQHF.

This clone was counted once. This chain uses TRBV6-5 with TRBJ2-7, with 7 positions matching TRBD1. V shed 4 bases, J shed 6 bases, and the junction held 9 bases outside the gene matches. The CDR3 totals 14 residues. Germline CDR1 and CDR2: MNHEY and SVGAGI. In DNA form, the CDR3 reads TGTGCCAGCAGTTCTTGGACAGGAGCTCGCGAGCAGTACTTC. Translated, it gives CASSSWTGAREQYF.

This chain's CDR3 is CASSALQHEANYGYTF. CDR3 DNA: TGTGCCAGCAGCGCCCTTCAACACGAAGCTAACTATGGCTACACCTTC. This chain uses TRBV9 with TRBJ1-2; D is ambiguous. Per germline, CDR1 SGDLS and CDR2 YYNGEE. This CDR3 has 16 residues. V was trimmed by 3 bases and J by 0 bases, leaving 15 bases between them.